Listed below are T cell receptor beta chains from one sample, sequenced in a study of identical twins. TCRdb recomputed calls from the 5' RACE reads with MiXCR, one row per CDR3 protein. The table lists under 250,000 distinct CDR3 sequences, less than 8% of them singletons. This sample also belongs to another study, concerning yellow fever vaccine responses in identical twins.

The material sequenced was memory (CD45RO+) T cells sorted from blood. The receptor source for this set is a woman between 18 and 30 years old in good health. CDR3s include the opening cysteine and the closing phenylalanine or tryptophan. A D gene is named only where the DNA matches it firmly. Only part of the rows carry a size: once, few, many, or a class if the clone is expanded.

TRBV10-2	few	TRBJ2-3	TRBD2	CASRRTSGRETDTQYF	TGCGCCAGCAGAAGGACTAGCGGGAGAGAGACAGATACGCAGTATTTT
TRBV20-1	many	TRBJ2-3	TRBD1	CSAATGDTQYF	TGCAGTGCCGCGACAGGGGATACGCAGTATTTT
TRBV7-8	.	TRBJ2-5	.	CASSLGGPAQETQYF	TGTGCCAGCAGCTTAGGGGGTCCGGCGCAAGAGACCCAGTACTTC
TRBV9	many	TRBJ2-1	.	CASSVTGTFYNEQFF	TGTGCCAGCAGCGTTACCGGGACATTCTACAATGAGCAGTTCTTC
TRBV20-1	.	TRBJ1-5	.	CSASFGVSGNQPQHF	TGCAGTGCTAGCTTTGGGGTTTCAGGCAATCAGCCCCAGCATTTT
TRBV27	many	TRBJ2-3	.	CASSLFTRTVSTDTQYF	TGTGCCAGCAGTTTGTTCACGAGGACAGTTAGCACAGATACGCAGTATTTT
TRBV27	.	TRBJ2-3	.	CASSLAIPSDTQYF	TGTGCCAGCAGTTTAGCGATCCCTTCAGATACGCAGTATTTT
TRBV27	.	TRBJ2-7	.	CARSGIYEQYF	TGTGCCAGGAGCGGAATCTACGAGCAGTACTTC
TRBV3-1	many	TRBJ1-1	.	CASSQDKRRGAFF	TGTGCCAGCAGCCAAGATAAGCGAAGGGGAGCTTTCTTT
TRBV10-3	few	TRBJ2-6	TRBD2	CAISASAGSLPGANVLTF	TGTGCCATCAGCGCCTCAGCGGGGTCTCTCCCTGGGGCCAACGTCCTGACTTTC
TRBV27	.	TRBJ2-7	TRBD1	CASSLQGANYEQYF	TGTGCCAGCAGTTTACAGGGGGCAAACTACGAGCAGTACTTC
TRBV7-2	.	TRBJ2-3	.	CASSFSRVVTDTQYF	TGTGCCAGCAGCTTCAGCAGAGTCGTGACAGATACGCAGTATTTT
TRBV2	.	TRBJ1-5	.	CASSDRGGASNQPQHF	TGTGCCAGCAGTGACCGGGGGGGCGCGAGCAATCAGCCCCAGCATTTT
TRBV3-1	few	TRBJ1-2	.	CASSQWGTDYGYTF	TGTGCCAGCAGCCAGTGGGGGACCGACTATGGCTACACCTTC
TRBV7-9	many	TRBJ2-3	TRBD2	CASSTTSVASDTQYF	TGTGCCAGCAGCACGACTAGCGTGGCCTCAGATACGCAGTATTTT
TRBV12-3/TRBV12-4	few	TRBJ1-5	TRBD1	CASSLGQGRAQPQHF	TGTGCCAGCAGTCTAGGACAGGGCCGAGCCCAGCCCCAGCATTTT
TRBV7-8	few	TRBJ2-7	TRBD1	CASGDRYAYEQYF	TGTGCCAGCGGGGACAGGTACGCCTACGAGCAGTACTTC
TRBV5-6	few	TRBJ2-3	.	CASRGTGADTQYF	TGTGCCTCAAGGGGCACGGGGGCAGATACGCAGTATTTT
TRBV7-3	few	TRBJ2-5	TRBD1	CASSTTGQETQYF	TGTGCCAGCAGTACGACAGGGCAAGAGACCCAGTACTTC
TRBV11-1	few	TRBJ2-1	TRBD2	CASSLVVGLGSSYNEQFF	TGTGCCAGCAGCCTAGTGGTAGGACTAGGGAGCTCCTACAATGAGCAGTTCTTC
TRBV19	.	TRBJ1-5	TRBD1	CASRDSPGQPLGQPQHF	TGTGCCAGTCGTGATTCTCCGGGACAGCCTTTGGGTCAGCCCCAGCATTTT
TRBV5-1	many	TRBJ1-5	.	CASSLDSVDQPQHF	TGCGCCAGCAGCTTGGACAGCGTCGATCAGCCCCAGCATTTT
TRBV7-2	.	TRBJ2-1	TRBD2	CASSSGTSGRHEQFF	TGTGCCAGCAGCTCTGGGACTAGCGGGAGACATGAGCAGTTCTTC
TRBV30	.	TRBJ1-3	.	CARGWSSNSGNTIYF	TGTGCCCGTGGGTGGAGTTCAAACTCTGGAAACACCATATATTTT
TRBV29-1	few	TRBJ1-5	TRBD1	CSVQGDSNQPQHF	TGCAGCGTACAGGGGGATAGCAATCAGCCCCAGCATTTT
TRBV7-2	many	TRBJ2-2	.	CASSRQNTGELFF	TGTGCCAGCAGTCGACAGAACACCGGGGAGCTGTTTTTT
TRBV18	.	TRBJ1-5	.	CASSPTGNQPQHF	TGTGCCAGCTCACCCACAGGGAATCAGCCCCAGCATTTT
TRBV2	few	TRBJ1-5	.	CASSAMAPPYSNQPQHF	TGTGCCAGCAGTGCAATGGCACCCCCCTATAGCAATCAGCCCCAGCATTTT
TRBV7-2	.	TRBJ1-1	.	CASSPSTNTEAFF	TGTGCCAGCAGCCCGAGTACGAACACTGAAGCTTTCTTT
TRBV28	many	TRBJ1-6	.	CASSNAGTVGSPLHF	TGTGCCAGCAGCAATGCCGGGACGGTCGGTTCACCCCTCCACTTT
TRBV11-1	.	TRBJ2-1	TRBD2	CASILSQAGGVRPGNEQFF	TGTGCCAGCATCCTGTCACAGGCGGGAGGTGTTCGCCCGGGCAATGAGCAGTTCTTC
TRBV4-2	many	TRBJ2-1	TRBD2	CASSQDLREGRNEQFF	TGTGCCAGCAGCCAAGATCTGCGGGAGGGCCGGAATGAGCAGTTCTTC
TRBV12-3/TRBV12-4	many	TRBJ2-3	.	CASSLAGRGSNTDTQYF	TGTGCCAGCAGTTTAGCGGGCCGGGGGTCGAACACAGATACGCAGTATTTT
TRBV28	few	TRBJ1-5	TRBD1	CASSSGGGWDQPQHF	TGTGCCAGCAGCTCAGGGGGAGGGTGGGATCAGCCCCAGCATTTT
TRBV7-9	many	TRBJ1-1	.	CASSQYGGNTEAFF	TGTGCCAGCAGCCAATACGGGGGAAACACTGAAGCTTTCTTT
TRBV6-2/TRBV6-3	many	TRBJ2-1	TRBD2	CASSYLLGGSSYNEQFF	TGTGCCAGCAGTTACTTACTGGGAGGGAGCTCCTACAATGAGCAGTTCTTC
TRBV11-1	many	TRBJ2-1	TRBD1	CASSFSGTGVPSSYNEQFF	TGTGCCAGCAGCTTTTCCGGGACAGGGGTCCCGAGCTCCTACAATGAGCAGTTCTTC